This T cell receptor (beta chain) emerged from a study of early T cells in non-severe SARS-CoV-2 infection. This clonotype came up many times. What it binds is not known. Overall study findings and caveats: Sequences matched to VDJdb favored anti-spike CD8 responses, while private and CD4 specificities were missed.

Individually, cDNA molecules had unique molecular identifiers attached to them. TCRdb processed the 5' RACE reads anew with MiXCR; each CDR3 protein has one entry. The repertoire consists of 65,000 to 75,000 distinct CDR3 sequences, with 11% occurring once and the leading ten covering less than 5%. The CDR3 spans 15 residues. V dropped 2 bases and J dropped 1 base, with 9 bases sitting between them. Germline V lookup: CDR1 MNHNY, CDR2 SVGAGI (reference sequence). This chain connects TRBV6-6 to TRBJ2-4; D possibly uses TRBD1 or TRBD2 (6 bases each). What was sequenced was whole blood. The clonotype comes from an adult who was a healthcare worker with PCR-confirmed SARS-CoV-2 infection or an uninfected control (not recorded which). This chain's CDR3 is CASSYEGGAKNIQYF. DNA of the CDR3: TGTGCCAGCAGTTACGAAGGGGGGGCCAAAAACATTCAGTACTTC.